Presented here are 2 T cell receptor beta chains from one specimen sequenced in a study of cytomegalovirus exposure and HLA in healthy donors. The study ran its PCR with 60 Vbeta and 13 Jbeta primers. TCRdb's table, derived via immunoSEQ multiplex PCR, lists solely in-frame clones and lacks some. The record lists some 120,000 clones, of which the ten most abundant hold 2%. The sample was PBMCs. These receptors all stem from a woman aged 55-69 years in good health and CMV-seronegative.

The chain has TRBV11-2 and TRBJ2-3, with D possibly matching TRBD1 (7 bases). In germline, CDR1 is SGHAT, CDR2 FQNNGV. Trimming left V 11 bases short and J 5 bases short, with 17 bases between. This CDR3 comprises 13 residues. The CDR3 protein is CAGEAGGKDTQYF. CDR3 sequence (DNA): TGTGCCGGGGAGGCAGGGGGGAAAGATACGCAGTATTTT.

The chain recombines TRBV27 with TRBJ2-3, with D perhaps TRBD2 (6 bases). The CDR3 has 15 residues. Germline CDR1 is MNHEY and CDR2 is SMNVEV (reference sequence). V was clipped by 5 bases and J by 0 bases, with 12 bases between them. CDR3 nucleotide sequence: TGTGCCAGCAGTCCCTGGGGAGGTAGCACAGATACGCAGTATTTT. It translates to CASSPWGGSTDTQYF.